These 21 T cell receptor beta chains came from one sample sequenced in a study of tumor-infiltrating lymphocytes in primary liver carcinoma. From approximately 0.5 ug of total RNA, TCR beta-specific cDNA was reverse-transcribed using a constant-region primer. Employing slightly modified ARM-PCR, three nested multiplex PCR rounds were run, and these gave rise to the TCR beta libraries. Forward primers for TRBV1-TRBV30 and a C-beta reverse primer served the first two PCR rounds, at about 11 cycles each. TCRdb ran MiXCR on the multiplex PCR reads and lists one entry per CDR3 protein. Here the sample spans about 64,000 distinct CDR3 sequences, about two thirds being singletons. Unsorted bulk tissue of roughly 20-31 mg yielded co-extracted RNA and DNA. Sequenced input: liver tumor tissue from sampling region 4. Indicated subset: tumor region T4, right-lateral pole. The receptors shown here come from a man aged 35 to 55 with primary liver carcinoma and hepatitis B virus infection.

Points on this clonotype: A single base separates this from a much larger clone, so it may be a read error. V usage is TRBV11-2 and J usage is TRBJ1-4, with 11 positions matching TRBD1. Germline V gene sequence: CDR1 SGHAT, CDR2 FQNNGV. CDR3 size: 14 residues. The CDR3 sequence: CVSSLGQGAEKLFF. The DNA of the CDR3 is TGTGTCAGCAGCCTCGGACAGGGGGCGGAAAAACTGTTTTTT.

The V and J genes are TRBV12-3 or TRBV12-4 and TRBJ2-1; TRBD1 matches 7 bases. The junction had 1 base not matched to a gene; V was cut back by 9 bases and J by 5 bases. CDR3 length: 11 amino acids. CDR3 in amino acids: CASDRDNEQFF. CDR3 nucleotides: TGTGCCAGTGACAGGGACAATGAGCAGTTCTTC.

About this clonotype itself: A read error is likely, as this CDR3 ends without the conserved phenylalanine or tryptophan. The rearrangement links TRBV10-3 to TRBJ1-1; D not resolved. CDR3 length equals 14 residues. Per germline, CDR1 ENHRY and CDR2 SYGVKD. The CDR3 nucleotides read TGTGCCATTAGTGAGCCAAAGAAACACACTGAAGCTTTCCTT. Protein product: CAISEPKKHTEAFL.

Worth noting for this clonotype: A much larger clone lies a single base off, so this may be a read error. The chain recombines TRBV5-4 with TRBJ2-5; possibly TRBD1 for D (5 bases). CDR1 SGHNT and CDR2 YYREEE come from the germline V gene (reference sequence). CDR3 length: 12 residues. The CDR3 region has the DNA TGTACCAGCAGCTTGGACAAGGCCGTCAAATACTTC. This encodes CTSSLDKAVKYF. Together with reference TRBV5-4 and TRBJ2-5, the CDR3 gives the full variable domain: ETGVTQSPTHLIKTRGQQVTLRCSSQSGHNTVSWYQQALGQGPQFIFQYYREEENGRGNFPPRFSGLQFPNYSSELNVNALELDDSALYLCTSSLDKAVKYFGPGTRLLVL.

The rearrangement uses TRBV29-1 and TRBJ2-5; TRBD1 matches at 9 bases. Germline V gene lookup returns CDR1 SQVTM and CDR2 ANQGSEA. The CDR3 consists of 17 residues. V shed 4 bases, J shed 5 bases, and the junction held 17 bases outside the gene matches. The CDR3 sequence is CSVVFKGGQGPQETQYF. CDR3 nucleotides: TGCAGCGTTGTTTTTAAAGGAGGACAGGGGCCACAGGAGACCCAGTACTTC.

Regarding this clonotype: Its ends do not fully match the called genes, so a read error is possible. V is TRBV12-5 and J is TRBJ2-7; 12 bases are a match to TRBD2. The CDR3 runs 17 residues. The germline CDR1 and CDR2 sequences are LGHNT and FRNRAP. The CDR3 DNA follows: TGTTCTAGTCGGCATAGACTAGCGGGAGCGGTTAGCTACGAGCAGTATTTC. Translating gives CSSRHRLAGAVSYEQYF.

Concerning this clonotype: The junction shows a germline mismatch at one end, possibly a read error. The rearrangement links TRBV11-2 to TRBJ2-2, with D perhaps assigned TRBD1 or TRBD2 (6 bases each). The length of the CDR3 is 17 residues. The V gene's germline CDR1 is SGHAT and CDR2 FQNNGV. The CDR3 reads CTSSLTLGGGNTGELFF. CDR3 coding DNA: TGCACCAGCAGCTTAACATTAGGAGGGGGGAACACCGGGGAGCTGTTTTTT.

The V gene is TRBV11-2, the J gene TRBJ1-1, with a possible D match to TRBD1 (6 bases). CDR1 is SGHAT and CDR2 is FQNNGV in the germline V gene. The CDR3 is 17 amino acids. V was clipped by 2 bases and J by 7 bases, with 23 bases between them. CDR3 sequence (DNA): TGTGCCAGCAGCTTAATAGGTACAGGGAAGTTACTCCGTGAAGCTTTCTTT. Protein: CASSLIGTGKLLREAFF.

Points on this clonotype: A junction boundary mismatches the germline segment, possibly from a read error. The chain joins TRBV11-2 to TRBJ2-1; 10 nucleotides align to TRBD2. CDR1 SGHAT and CDR2 FQNNGV come from the germline V gene. The CDR3 covers 15 residues. CDR3 coding DNA: TGCGCCTGCAGCCCCCAGCGGGAGGGATTGGGTGGGCAGTTCTTC. Translating it yields CACSPQREGLGGQFF.

A remark on this clonotype: This may be a read error, as it is one base from a much larger clone. This chain's CDR3 is CASSTGTLNYGYTF. In nucleotides, the CDR3 is TGTGCCAGCAGCACTGGGACACTTAACTATGGCTACACCTTC. The V gene is TRBV5-5, the J gene TRBJ1-2; D possibly corresponds to TRBD1 (6 bases). This CDR3 region has 14 residues. V lost 4 bases and J lost 1, with 11 bases in between. CDR1 SGHKS and CDR2 YYEKEE come from the germline V gene (reference sequence).

The table lists this clonotype with a count of one. The junction departs from the called germline gene at one end, perhaps through a read error. The V and J genes are TRBV9 and TRBJ2-5; D not resolved. CDR1 SGDLS and CDR2 YYNGEE come from the germline V gene. The CDR3 has 12 amino acids. The CDR3 spells CANSSPTGTQYF. In DNA, the CDR3 is TGTGCCAACAGCTCACCTACTGGCACCCAGTACTTC.

As regards this clonotype: The final CDR3 position lacks the conserved phenylalanine or tryptophan, pointing to a likely read error. The V gene is TRBV6-1, the J gene TRBJ2-1, with 11 bases aligning to TRBD2. In germline, CDR1 is MNHNS, CDR2 SASEGT. There are 15 residues in the CDR3. The CDR3 sequence: CVSRELAGAGNEQFL. The DNA of the CDR3 is TGTGTCAGCAGGGAACTAGCGGGAGCTGGCAATGAGCAGTTCCTC.

This clonotype was detected a few times. This may be a read error, as it is one base from a much larger clone. The V gene is TRBV29-1, the J gene TRBJ2-7, with 11 bases fitting TRBD1. CDR1 and CDR2 (germline): SQVTM, ANQGSEA. CDR3 length: 13 residues. CDR3 DNA: TGCGGCGCGGGACAGGGGGTCTCCTACGAGCAGTACTTC. Translation: CGAGQGVSYEQYF.

The chain is built from TRBV29-1 and TRBJ2-2, with a possible D match to TRBD1 (5 bases). Germline CDR1 reads SQVTM; CDR2 reads ANQGSEA. This CDR3 is 15 amino acids long. Trimming shortened V by 1 base and J by 7 bases, and 16 bases separated the two germline ends. DNA for the CDR3: TGCAGCGTTGAAGGGGTAACAGGTATCATCGGGGAGCTGTTTTTT. It is translated as CSVEGVTGIIGELFF.

Details on this clonotype: This clone may be a read error of a much larger clone one base away. The rearrangement uses TRBV29-1 and TRBJ2-2; maybe TRBD2 (6 bases). Germline CDR1 is SQVTM and CDR2 is ANQGSEA. V gave up 6 bases and J gave up 9 bases, with 11 bases separating them. The CDR3 is 11 amino acids. DNA for the CDR3: TGCAGCGTAGGGGAGGCCAGGGAGCTGTTTTTT. Its translation is CSVGEARELFF.

On this clonotype itself: This CDR3 is missing its conserved last phenylalanine or tryptophan, likely due to a read error. The chain links TRBV6-2 or TRBV6-3 to TRBJ1-2; D call uncertain. The CDR3 covers 12 residues. CDR1 and CDR2 from the germline V gene are MNHEY and SVGEGT. V shed 6 bases and J shed 7 bases, with 12 bases lying between them. The CDR3 loop is CASSPTACGYTL. The CDR3 DNA reads TGTGCCAGCAGCCCAACAGCCTGTGGCTACACCTTA.

This chain joins TRBV10-3 and TRBJ1-5; D is undetermined. Germline CDR1 reads ENHRY; CDR2 reads SYGVKD. This CDR3 region has 13 residues. Deletions cut 3 bases from V and 4 bases from J, with 7 bases between. CDR3 sequence (DNA): TGTGCCATCAGTGACGGGGAGAATCAGCCCCAGCATTTT. Translated: CAISDGENQPQHF.

The V and J genes are TRBV11-2 and TRBJ1-4; no clear D gene. The germline V gene encodes CDR1 SGHAT and CDR2 FQNNGV. The V end was cut by 10 bases, the J end by 3 bases, with 18 bases between. The CDR3 sequence is 15 residues long. DNA of the CDR3: TGTGCCAATAGCATAGACGGGTTCGCTAATGAAAAACTGTTTTTT. It yields the protein CANSIDGFANEKLFF.

As to this clonotype: This may come from a read error, since a much larger clone is one base off. The chain employs TRBV12-3 or TRBV12-4 and TRBJ2-1; 15 nucleotides line up with TRBD2. J gave up 8 bases and V 7 bases, and 9 bases lay outside the gene matches. This CDR3 has 16 residues. The CDR3 nucleotides are TGTGCCAGCAATTTTCGGACTAGCGGGAGGGTCTATGAGCAGTTCTTC. Translation: CASNFRTSGRVYEQFF.

The chain employs TRBV29-1 and TRBJ2-3; no clear D. The tail of the sequence fits TRBJ1-5 better, so the J call may be wrong. CDR1 is SQVTM and CDR2 is ANQGSEA in the germline V gene. This CDR3 has 12 amino acids. As DNA, the CDR3 is TGCAGCGTTGGCTTTGACACAGATACGCAGCATTTT. This sequence encodes CSVGFDTDTQHF.

Regarding this clonotype: One end of the junction is discordant with germline, which a read error may explain. The chain recombines TRBV11-2 with TRBJ2-1; D remains ambiguous. Germline values: CDR1 SGHAT, CDR2 FQNNGV. CDR3 length: 14 residues. Here the CDR3 DNA reads TGTGCCAGCACCCCCGATGGCGGCCACAATGTGCAGTTCTTC. Translation: CASTPDGGHNVQFF. Full variable domain (outside the CDR3, taken from reference TRBV11-2 and TRBJ2-1): EAGVAQSPRYKIIEKRQSVAFWCNPISGHATLYWYQQILGQGPKLLIQFQNNGVVDDSQLPKDRFSAERLKGVDSTLKIQPAKLEDSAVYLCASTPDGGHNVQFFGPGTRLTVL.